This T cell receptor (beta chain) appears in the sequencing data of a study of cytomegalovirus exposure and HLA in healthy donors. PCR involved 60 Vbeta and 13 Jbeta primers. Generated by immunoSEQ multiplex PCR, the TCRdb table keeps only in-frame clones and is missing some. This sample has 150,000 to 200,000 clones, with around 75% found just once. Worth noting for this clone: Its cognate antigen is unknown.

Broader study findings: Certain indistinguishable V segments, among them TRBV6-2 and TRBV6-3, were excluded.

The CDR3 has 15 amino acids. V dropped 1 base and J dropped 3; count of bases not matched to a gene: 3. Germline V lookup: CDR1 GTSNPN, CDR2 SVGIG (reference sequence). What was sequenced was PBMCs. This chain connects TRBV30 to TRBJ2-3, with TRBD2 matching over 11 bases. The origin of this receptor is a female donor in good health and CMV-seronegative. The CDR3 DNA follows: TGTGCCTGGAGTGCACTAGCGGGAGTTACAGATACGCAGTATTTT. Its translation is CAWSALAGVTDTQYF.